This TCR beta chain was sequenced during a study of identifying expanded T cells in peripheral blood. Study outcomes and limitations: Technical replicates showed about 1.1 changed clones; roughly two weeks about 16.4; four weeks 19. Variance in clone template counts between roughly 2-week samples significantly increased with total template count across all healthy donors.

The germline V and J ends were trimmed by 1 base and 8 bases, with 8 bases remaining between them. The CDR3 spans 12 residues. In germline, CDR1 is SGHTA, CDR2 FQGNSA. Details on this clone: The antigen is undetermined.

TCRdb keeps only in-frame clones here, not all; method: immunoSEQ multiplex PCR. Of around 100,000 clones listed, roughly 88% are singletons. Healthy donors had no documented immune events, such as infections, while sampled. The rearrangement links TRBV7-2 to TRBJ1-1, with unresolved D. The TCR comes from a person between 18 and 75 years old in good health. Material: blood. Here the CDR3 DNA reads TGTGCCAGCAGCTTAGTCCAGACCGAAGCTTTCTTT. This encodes CASSLVQTEAFF.